The rows below give T cell receptor beta chains drawn from one sample of a study of spatial heterogeneity in lung cancer. A single record per CDR3 protein comes from TCRdb applying MiXCR to the 5' RACE reads. Of roughly 120,000 distinct CDR3 sequences listed, 12% are singletons. The material was PBMCs, obtained at follow-up. All receptors derive from a male donor with early-stage non-small cell lung cancer. CDR3s include the opening cysteine and the closing phenylalanine or tryptophan. A D gene is named only where the DNA matches it firmly. Size tells how often a clone was seen (once, few, many) or the class of an expanded clone, and some rows leave it out.

V: TRBV10-2
J: TRBJ1-5
size: NA
D: NA
DNA: TGCGCCAGCAGTGAAGGGAGGAATCAGCCCCAGCATTTT
CDR3: CASSEGRNQPQHF

V: TRBV6-5
J: TRBJ1-1
size: few
D: TRBD1
DNA: TGTGCCAGCAGGCCGGGACAGCTGAACACTGAAGCTTTCTTT
CDR3: CASRPGQLNTEAFF

V: TRBV18
J: TRBJ2-7
size: few
D: NA
DNA: TGTGCCAGCTCACCTAGGCCAAGCAGGGTTGGGCCCTACGAGCAGTACTTC
CDR3: CASSPRPSRVGPYEQYF

V: TRBV20-1
J: TRBJ2-1
size: medium-sized
D: NA
DNA: TGCAGTGCTAATGGGGAAGGGTCCTACAATGAGCAGTTCTTC
CDR3: CSANGEGSYNEQFF

V: TRBV5-1
J: TRBJ1-5
size: NA
D: NA
DNA: TGCGCCAGCAGCTTGTTGGCGGATCAGCCCCAGCATTTT
CDR3: CASSLLADQPQHF

V: TRBV15
J: TRBJ2-7
size: many
D: NA
DNA: TGTGCCACCAGCAGGGGGTCCGGGTTCGAGCAGTACTTC
CDR3: CATSRGSGFEQYF

V: TRBV20-1
J: TRBJ2-7
size: few
D: NA
DNA: TGCAGTGCTAGAGTTCCAGGTCTTTACGAGCAGTACTTC
CDR3: CSARVPGLYEQYF

V: TRBV12-3/TRBV12-4
J: TRBJ1-3
size: NA
D: NA
DNA: TGTGCCAGCAGTTTTGGACCTCCCTCTGGAAACACCATATATTTT
CDR3: CASSFGPPSGNTIYF

V: TRBV30
J: TRBJ1-5
size: many
D: TRBD1
DNA: TGTGCCTGGAGTCCGGACAGGGACCAGCCCCAGCATTTT
CDR3: CAWSPDRDQPQHF

V: TRBV12-3/TRBV12-4
J: TRBJ1-1
size: few
D: NA
DNA: TGTGCCAGCAGTTTAGCGGGGGAGAACACTGAAGCTTTCTTT
CDR3: CASSLAGENTEAFF

V: TRBV7-7
J: TRBJ2-5
size: NA
D: NA
DNA: TGTGCTAGCAGCTTAGGAACTGGCCCGGAGACCCAGTACTTC
CDR3: CASSLGTGPETQYF

V: TRBV28
J: TRBJ1-2
size: NA
D: NA
DNA: TGTGCCACTCAGACGTTCAGGGTTGACTATGGCTACACCTTC
CDR3: CATQTFRVDYGYTF

V: TRBV2
J: TRBJ2-1
size: few
D: NA
DNA: TGTGCCAGCTGGACGCCATCCTACAATGAGCAGTTCTTC
CDR3: CASWTPSYNEQFF

V: TRBV5-1
J: TRBJ2-7
size: NA
D: TRBD2
DNA: TGCGCCAGCAGCTCCTCTCCCCAGCGGGGGGGCAACGAGCAGTACTTC
CDR3: CASSSSPQRGGNEQYF

V: TRBV28
J: TRBJ2-1
size: many
D: TRBD1
DNA: TGTGCCAGCAGCGAGCGGACAGGGGAGAATGAGCAGTTCTTC
CDR3: CASSERTGENEQFF

V: TRBV10-2
J: TRBJ2-1
size: few
D: TRBD2
DNA: TGCGCCAGCAGTAACCGGGGACTAGCGGGGACCATCGGGGATGAGCAGTTCTTC
CDR3: CASSNRGLAGTIGDEQFF

V: TRBV15
J: TRBJ1-4
size: few
D: NA
DNA: TGTGCCACCGGTCAGACACTACCGGTTGAAAAACTGTTTTTT
CDR3: CATGQTLPVEKLFF

V: TRBV15
J: TRBJ1-6
size: NA
D: NA
DNA: TGTGCCACCAGCAGAGATGGGCAGGGTATCAATTCACCCCTCCACTTT
CDR3: CATSRDGQGINSPLHF

V: TRBV7-2
J: TRBJ1-1
size: few
D: NA
DNA: TGTGCCAGCAGCCCCCCACCAAACACTGAAGCTTTCTTT
CDR3: CASSPPPNTEAFF

V: TRBV6-2/TRBV6-3
J: TRBJ1-2
size: many
D: NA
DNA: TGTGCCAGCAGAGAAGTGCCTCGGGGCTATGGCTACACCTTC
CDR3: CASREVPRGYGYTF

V: TRBV9
J: TRBJ2-1
size: few
D: NA
DNA: TGTGCCAGCAGCGTTGGCGGGCCCTACAATGAGCAGTTCTTC
CDR3: CASSVGGPYNEQFF

V: TRBV20-1
J: TRBJ2-3
size: many
D: TRBD2
DNA: TGCAGTGCTAGAGGCAGCTGGGCGGGGGGTACAGATACGCAGTATTTT
CDR3: CSARGSWAGGTDTQYF

V: TRBV3-1
J: TRBJ1-2
size: many
D: TRBD1
DNA: TGTGCCAGCAGCCAAGCCGGGACAGGGGTTGGCTACACCTTC
CDR3: CASSQAGTGVGYTF

V: TRBV5-1
J: TRBJ1-1
size: NA
D: NA
DNA: TGCGCCAGCAGCTTGAACAGGGAAGCTTTCTTT
CDR3: CASSLNREAFF

V: TRBV20-1
J: TRBJ1-2
size: NA
D: NA
DNA: TGCAGTGCTGCCGGGACACTGGATAACTATGGCTACACCTTC
CDR3: CSAAGTLDNYGYTF

V: TRBV7-9
J: TRBJ1-1
size: many
D: NA
DNA: TGTGCCAGCAGTATGACTCGGCGATCGACTGAAGCTTTCTTT
CDR3: CASSMTRRSTEAFF

V: TRBV18
J: TRBJ1-5
size: NA
D: NA
DNA: TGTGCCAGCTCAGCAAATACACGGGAGCCCCAGCATTTT
CDR3: CASSANTREPQHF

V: TRBV11-2
J: TRBJ2-1
size: NA
D: NA
DNA: TGTGCCAGCAGCTTAGGGAGGCAGAGCAATGAGCAGTTCTTC
CDR3: CASSLGRQSNEQFF

V: TRBV11-2
J: TRBJ1-2
size: many
D: TRBD1
DNA: TGTGCCAGCAGCTTAGGGCAGGGGGCCTTC
CDR3: CASSLGQGAF

V: TRBV29-1
J: TRBJ2-3
size: many
D: NA
DNA: TGCAGCGTTGACTGGACAAGCACAGATACGCAGTATTTT
CDR3: CSVDWTSTDTQYF

V: TRBV7-2
J: TRBJ1-5
size: many
D: NA
DNA: TGTGCCAGCAGTACTGGGGTCTCTGGCAATCAGCCCCAGCATTTT
CDR3: CASSTGVSGNQPQHF

V: TRBV5-1
J: TRBJ2-6
size: many
D: NA
DNA: TGCGCCAGCAGCTTGGTTGGGGGTACCACCCTCTCTGGGGCCAACGTCCTGACTTTC
CDR3: CASSLVGGTTLSGANVLTF

V: TRBV18
J: TRBJ1-6
size: few
D: TRBD1
DNA: TGTGCCAGCTCGGCCGGGACAGGGAAGTCACCCCTCCACTTT
CDR3: CASSAGTGKSPLHF

V: TRBV28
J: TRBJ2-6
size: few
D: NA
DNA: TGTGCCAGCAGTTTAGCGGGACAGCTATCCCTCTCTGGGGCCAACGTCCTGACTTTC
CDR3: CASSLAGQLSLSGANVLTF

V: TRBV11-1
J: TRBJ2-1
size: few
D: NA
DNA: TGTGCCAGCAGTTCTACCTTGTTCCATGAGCAGTTCTTC
CDR3: CASSSTLFHEQFF

V: TRBV3-1
J: TRBJ2-2
size: NA
D: NA
DNA: TGTGCCAGCAGCCAAGTAGGGGCCGGGGAGCTGTTTTTT
CDR3: CASSQVGAGELFF

V: TRBV9
J: TRBJ2-5
size: NA
D: TRBD1
DNA: TGTGCCAGCAGCGTAGAAGGCAGGGGGCGGGAGACCCAGTACTTC
CDR3: CASSVEGRGRETQYF

V: TRBV9
J: TRBJ2-2
size: NA
D: TRBD1
DNA: TGTGCCAGCAGCCCAGCCACCGGACAGGGAGTGGGGGAGCTGTTTTTT
CDR3: CASSPATGQGVGELFF

V: TRBV24-1
J: TRBJ2-3
size: NA
D: NA
DNA: TGTGCCACCAGCCAGGGACATGAGTGGGATACGCAGTATTTT
CDR3: CATSQGHEWDTQYF

V: TRBV9
J: TRBJ2-1
size: many
D: NA
DNA: TGTGCCAGCAGCGTAATGGGCAGGACGGGGAATGAGCAGTTCTTC
CDR3: CASSVMGRTGNEQFF

V: TRBV7-9
J: TRBJ1-6
size: NA
D: TRBD1
DNA: TGTGCCAGCAGCCCCCAGGGGGGGAGTTCACCCCTCCACTTT
CDR3: CASSPQGGSSPLHF

V: TRBV7-2
J: TRBJ2-3
size: many
D: NA
DNA: TGTGCCAGCAGTTCTACCGACACAGATACGCAGTATTTT
CDR3: CASSSTDTDTQYF

V: TRBV7-3
J: TRBJ1-1
size: few
D: NA
DNA: TGTGCCAGCAGCTTGTTCGAGGGCACTGAAGCTTTCTTT
CDR3: CASSLFEGTEAFF

V: TRBV4-1
J: TRBJ1-2
size: few
D: TRBD1
DNA: TGCGCCAGCAGCCACGGACAGGGAGACGGCTACACCTTC
CDR3: CASSHGQGDGYTF

V: TRBV7-7
J: TRBJ2-5
size: many
D: NA
DNA: TGTGCTAGCAGCTTAGGTGGGGGCCAAGAGACCCAGTACTTC
CDR3: CASSLGGGQETQYF

V: TRBV4-2
J: TRBJ1-1
size: NA
D: NA
DNA: TGTGCCAGCAGCCCATACTTGAACACTGAAGCTTTCTTT
CDR3: CASSPYLNTEAFF